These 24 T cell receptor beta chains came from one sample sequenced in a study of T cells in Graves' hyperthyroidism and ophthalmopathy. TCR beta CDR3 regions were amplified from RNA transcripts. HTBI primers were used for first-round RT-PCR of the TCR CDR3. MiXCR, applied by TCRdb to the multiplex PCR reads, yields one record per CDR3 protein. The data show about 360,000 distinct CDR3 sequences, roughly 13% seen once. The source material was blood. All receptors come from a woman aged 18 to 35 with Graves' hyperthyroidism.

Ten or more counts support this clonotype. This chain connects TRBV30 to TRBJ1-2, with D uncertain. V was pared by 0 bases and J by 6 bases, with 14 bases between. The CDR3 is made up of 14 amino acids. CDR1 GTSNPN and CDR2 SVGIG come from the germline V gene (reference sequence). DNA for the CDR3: TGTGCCTGGAGTGTGCCCCCGCTGGACCATGGCTACACCTTC. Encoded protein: CAWSVPPLDHGYTF.

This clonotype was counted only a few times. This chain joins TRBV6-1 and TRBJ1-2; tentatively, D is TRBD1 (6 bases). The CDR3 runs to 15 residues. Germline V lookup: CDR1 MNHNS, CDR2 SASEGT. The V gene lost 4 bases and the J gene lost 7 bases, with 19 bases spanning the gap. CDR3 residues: CASSATGRVYSGYTF. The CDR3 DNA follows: TGTGCCAGCAGTGCAACAGGGCGTGTCTACAGTGGCTACACCTTC.

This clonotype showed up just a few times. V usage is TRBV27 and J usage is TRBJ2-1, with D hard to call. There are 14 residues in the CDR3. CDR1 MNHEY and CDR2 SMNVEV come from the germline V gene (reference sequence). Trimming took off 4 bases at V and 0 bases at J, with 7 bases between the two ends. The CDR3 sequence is CASSCAPSYNEQFF. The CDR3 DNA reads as TGTGCCAGCAGTTGTGCCCCCTCCTACAATGAGCAGTTCTTC.

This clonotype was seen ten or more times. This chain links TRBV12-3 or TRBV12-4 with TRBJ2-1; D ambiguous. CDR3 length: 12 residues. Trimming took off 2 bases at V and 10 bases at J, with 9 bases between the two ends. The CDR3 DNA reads TGTGCCAGCAGTTTATTGCAACTAGAGCAGTTCTTC. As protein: CASSLLQLEQFF.

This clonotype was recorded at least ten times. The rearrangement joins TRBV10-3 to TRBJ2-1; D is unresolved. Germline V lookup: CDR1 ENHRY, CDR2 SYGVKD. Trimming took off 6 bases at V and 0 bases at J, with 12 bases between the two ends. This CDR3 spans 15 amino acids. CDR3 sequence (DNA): TGTGCCATCAGCCCCGTCCAAAGCTCCTACAATGAGCAGTTCTTC. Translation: CAISPVQSSYNEQFF.

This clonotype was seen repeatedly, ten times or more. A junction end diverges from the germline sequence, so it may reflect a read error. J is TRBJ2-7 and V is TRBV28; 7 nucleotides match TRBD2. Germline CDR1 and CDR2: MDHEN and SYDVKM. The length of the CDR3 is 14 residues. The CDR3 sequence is CASTLGGGSYGQYF. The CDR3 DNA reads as TGTGCCAGCACCCTTGGGGGGGGGTCCTACGGGCAGTACTTC.

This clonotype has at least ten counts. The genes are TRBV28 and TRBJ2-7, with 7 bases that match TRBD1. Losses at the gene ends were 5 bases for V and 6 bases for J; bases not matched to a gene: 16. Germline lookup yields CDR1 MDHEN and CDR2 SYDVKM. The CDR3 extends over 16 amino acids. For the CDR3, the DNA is TGTGCCAGCAGTCTCCCGGGACAGAATCGAAAAGGCGAGCAGTACTTC. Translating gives CASSLPGQNRKGEQYF.

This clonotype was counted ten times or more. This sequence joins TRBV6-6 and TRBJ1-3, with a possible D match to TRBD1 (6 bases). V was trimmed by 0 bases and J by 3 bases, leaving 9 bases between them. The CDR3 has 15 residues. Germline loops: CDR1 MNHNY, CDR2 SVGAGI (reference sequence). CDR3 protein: CASSYSEGGGNTIYF. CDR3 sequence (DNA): TGTGCCAGCAGTTACTCGGAAGGGGGTGGAAACACCATATATTTT.

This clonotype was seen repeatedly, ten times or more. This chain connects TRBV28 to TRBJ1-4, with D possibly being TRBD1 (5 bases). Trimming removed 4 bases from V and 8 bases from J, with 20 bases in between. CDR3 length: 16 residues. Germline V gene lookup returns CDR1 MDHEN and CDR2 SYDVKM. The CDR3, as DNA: TGTGCCAGCAGTTGGGGACCGGGACTTACGGGGGAAAAACTGTTTTTT. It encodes CASSWGPGLTGEKLFF.

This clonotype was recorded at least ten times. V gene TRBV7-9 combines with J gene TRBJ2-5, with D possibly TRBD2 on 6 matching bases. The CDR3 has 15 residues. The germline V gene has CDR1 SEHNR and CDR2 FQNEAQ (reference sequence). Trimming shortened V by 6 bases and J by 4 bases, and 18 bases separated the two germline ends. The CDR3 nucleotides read TGTGCCAGCAGGCGGGCAGGGACTGAAGGAGAGACCCAGTACTTC. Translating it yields CASRRAGTEGETQYF.

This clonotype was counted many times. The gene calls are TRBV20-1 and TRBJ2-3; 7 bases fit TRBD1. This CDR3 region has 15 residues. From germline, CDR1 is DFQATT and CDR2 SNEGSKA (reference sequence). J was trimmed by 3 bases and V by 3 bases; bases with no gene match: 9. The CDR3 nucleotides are TGCAGTGCTAGCTTTGACAGGGTCCGGACAGATACGCAGTATTTT. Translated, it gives CSASFDRVRTDTQYF.

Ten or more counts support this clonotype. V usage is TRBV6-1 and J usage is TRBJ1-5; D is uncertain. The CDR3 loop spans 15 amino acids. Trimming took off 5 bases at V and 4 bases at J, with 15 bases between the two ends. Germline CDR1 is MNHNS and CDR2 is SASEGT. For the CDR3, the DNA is TGTGCCAGCAGTCCTTCAGCGCATGGGAATCAGCCCCAGCATTTT. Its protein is CASSPSAHGNQPQHF.

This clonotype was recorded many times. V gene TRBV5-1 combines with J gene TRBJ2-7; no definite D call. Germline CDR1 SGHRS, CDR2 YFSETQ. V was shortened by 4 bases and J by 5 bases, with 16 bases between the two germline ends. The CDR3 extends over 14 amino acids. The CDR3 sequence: CASSLGHLRDEQYF. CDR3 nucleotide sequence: TGCGCCAGCAGCCTAGGGCATCTACGCGACGAGCAGTACTTC. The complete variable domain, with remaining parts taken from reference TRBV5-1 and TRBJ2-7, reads KAGVTQTPRYLIKTRGQQVTLSCSPISGHRSVSWYQQTPGQGLQFLFEYFSETQRNKGNFPGRFSGRQFSNSRSEMNVSTLELGDSALYLCASSLGHLRDEQYFGPGTRLTVT.

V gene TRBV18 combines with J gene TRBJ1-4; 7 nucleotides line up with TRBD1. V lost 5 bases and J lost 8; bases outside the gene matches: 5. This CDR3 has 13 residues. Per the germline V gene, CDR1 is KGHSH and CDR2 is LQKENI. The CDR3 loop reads CASSAGTDEKLFF. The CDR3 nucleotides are TGTGCCAGCTCAGCCGGGACAGACGAAAAACTGTTTTTT.

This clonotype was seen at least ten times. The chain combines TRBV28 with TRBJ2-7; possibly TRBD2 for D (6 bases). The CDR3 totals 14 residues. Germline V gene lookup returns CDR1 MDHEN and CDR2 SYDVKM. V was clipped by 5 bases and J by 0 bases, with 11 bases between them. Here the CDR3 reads CASSGTSSSYEQYF. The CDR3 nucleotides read TGTGCCAGCAGTGGGACTTCCAGCTCCTACGAGCAGTACTTC.

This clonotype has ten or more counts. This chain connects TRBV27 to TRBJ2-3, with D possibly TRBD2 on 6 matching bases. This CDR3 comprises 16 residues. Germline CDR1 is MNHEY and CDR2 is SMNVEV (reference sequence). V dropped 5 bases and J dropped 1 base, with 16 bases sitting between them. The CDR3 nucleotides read TGTGCCAGCAGTGCAACCGGGACTCGGCGCACAGATACGCAGTATTTT. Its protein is CASSATGTRRTDTQYF.

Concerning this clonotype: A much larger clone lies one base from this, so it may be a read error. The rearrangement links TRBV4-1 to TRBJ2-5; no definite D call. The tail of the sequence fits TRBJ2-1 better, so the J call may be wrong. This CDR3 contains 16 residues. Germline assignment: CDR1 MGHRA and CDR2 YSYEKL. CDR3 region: CASSQEVGPSLWTQFF. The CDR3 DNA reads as TGCGCCAGCAGCCAAGAGGTCGGACCCTCCCTATGGACCCAGTTCTTC.

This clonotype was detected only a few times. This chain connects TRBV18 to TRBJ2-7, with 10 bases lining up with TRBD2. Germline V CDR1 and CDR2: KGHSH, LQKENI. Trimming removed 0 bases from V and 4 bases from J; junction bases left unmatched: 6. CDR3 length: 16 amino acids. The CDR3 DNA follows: TGTGCCAGCTCACCACCCATGGCTAGCGGGAGTTACGAGCAGTACTTC. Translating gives CASSPPMASGSYEQYF.

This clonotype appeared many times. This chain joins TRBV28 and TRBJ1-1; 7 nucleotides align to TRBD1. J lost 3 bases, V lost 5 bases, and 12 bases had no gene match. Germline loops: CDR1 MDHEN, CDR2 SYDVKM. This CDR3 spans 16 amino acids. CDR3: CASSPDRVLGYTEAFF. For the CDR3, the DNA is TGTGCCAGCAGTCCCGACAGGGTGTTAGGGTACACTGAAGCTTTCTTT.

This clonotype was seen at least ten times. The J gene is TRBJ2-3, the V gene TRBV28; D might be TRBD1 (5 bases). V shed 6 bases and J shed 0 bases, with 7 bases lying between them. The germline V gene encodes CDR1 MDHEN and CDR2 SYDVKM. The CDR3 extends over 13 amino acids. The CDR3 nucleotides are TGTGCCAGCAGGGGGCAGAGCACAGATACGCAGTATTTT. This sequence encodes CASRGQSTDTQYF.

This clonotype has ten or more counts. CDR3 coding DNA: TGTGCCAGCAGCCAGGACAGGGATTGGTCACCCCTCCACTTT. Its protein product is CASSQDRDWSPLHF. The chain recombines TRBV6-2 or TRBV6-3 with TRBJ1-6, with 8 bases aligning to TRBD1. The CDR3 spans 14 residues. CDR1 and CDR2 (germline): MNHEY, SVGEGT. V dropped 6 bases and J dropped 10; count of bases not matched to a gene: 8.

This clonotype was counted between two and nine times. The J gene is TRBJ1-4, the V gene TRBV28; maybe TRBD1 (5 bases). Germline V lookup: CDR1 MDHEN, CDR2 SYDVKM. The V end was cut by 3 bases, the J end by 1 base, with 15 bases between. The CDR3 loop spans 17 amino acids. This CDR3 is CASSFYRQTRTNEKLFF. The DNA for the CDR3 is TGTGCCAGCAGTTTCTACCGACAGACGAGAACTAATGAAAAACTGTTTTTT.

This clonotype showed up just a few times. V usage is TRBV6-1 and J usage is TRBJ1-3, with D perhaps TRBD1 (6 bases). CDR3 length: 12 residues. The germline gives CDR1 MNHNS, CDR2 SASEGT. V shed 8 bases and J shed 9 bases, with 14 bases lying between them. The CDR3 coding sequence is TGTGCCAGCCTAGGGCCGGGGGCCACCATATATTTT. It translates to CASLGPGATIYF.

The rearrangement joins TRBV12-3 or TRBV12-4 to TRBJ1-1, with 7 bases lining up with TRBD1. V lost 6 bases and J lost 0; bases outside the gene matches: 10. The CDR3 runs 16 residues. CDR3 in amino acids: CASRSGGGLMNTEAFF. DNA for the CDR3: TGTGCCAGCAGATCAGGGGGGGGGTTGATGAACACTGAAGCTTTCTTT.